These 25 T cell receptor beta chains came from one sample sequenced in a study of T cells after yellow fever vaccination. TCRdb reanalysed the 5' RACE reads using MiXCR and keeps one entry per CDR3 protein. The sample lists about 160,000 distinct CDR3 sequences, roughly a tenth occurring once. The sequences come from CD8+ T cells sorted from PBMCs, collected 45 days after the yellow fever booster vaccination. These receptor sequences come from a man between 18 and 35 years old who received the YFV17D yellow fever vaccine.

This clonotype showed up just a few times. V and J are TRBV7-3 and TRBJ1-2; D is possibly TRBD1 (6 bases). The V gene's germline CDR1 is SGHTA and CDR2 FQGTGA. Trimming took 3 bases from V and 6 from J, leaving 8 bases between them. CDR3 size: 12 residues. CDR3 nucleotide sequence: TGTGCCAGCAGCTTGTCAGGGGATGGCTACACCTTC. Protein: CASSLSGDGYTF.

This clonotype was detected ten times or more. This rearrangement joins TRBV5-1 to TRBJ2-5, with D unclear. The V gene's germline CDR1 is SGHRS and CDR2 YFSETQ. The CDR3 loop spans 15 amino acids. Trimming pared 0 bases from V and 1 base from J, leaving 10 bases between. The CDR3 DNA reads as TGCGCCAGCAGCTTGGCCGTTTTGACCCAAGAGACCCAGTACTTC. This encodes CASSLAVLTQETQYF.

The sample holds a few counts of this clonotype. This chain uses TRBV12-3 or TRBV12-4 with TRBJ2-5; a possible D gene is TRBD1 (5 bases). V dropped 8 bases and J dropped 0 bases, with 13 bases sitting between them. The CDR3 has 14 amino acids. The CDR3: CASGQTAYQETQYF. CDR3 nucleotide sequence: TGTGCCAGCGGCCAGACAGCGTACCAAGAGACCCAGTACTTC.

This chain connects TRBV5-6 to TRBJ2-3; D remains ambiguous. Trimming pared 0 bases from V and 3 bases from J, leaving 8 bases between. CDR1 is SGHDT, CDR2 YYEEEE, per germline. The CDR3 runs 14 residues. For the CDR3, the DNA is TGTGCCAGCAGCTTGGTGGCCGTAACAGATACGCAGTATTTT. This encodes CASSLVAVTDTQYF.

The CDR3 region is CASSQIVGNTDTQYF. The CDR3, as DNA: TGTGCCAGCAGCCAAATTGTCGGTAACACAGATACGCAGTATTTT. The chain links TRBV4-2 to TRBJ2-3; D gene unclear. Trimming removed 2 bases at V and 2 bases at J, with 11 bases between. The CDR3 has 15 residues. In germline, CDR1 is LGHNA, CDR2 YNFKEQ.

The V and J genes are TRBV24-1 and TRBJ1-2, with a possible D match to TRBD1 (6 bases). CDR1 and CDR2 (germline): KGHDR, SFDVKD. This CDR3 has 14 residues. V was pared by 3 bases and J by 4 bases, with 11 bases between. The CDR3 region has the DNA TGTGCCACCAGTGATGAAACAGGGAGCTATGGCTACACCTTC. It is translated as CATSDETGSYGYTF.

J is TRBJ2-1 and V is TRBV27; TRBD2 agrees at 9 bases. The CDR3 is made up of 15 amino acids. Losses at the gene ends were 3 bases for V and 5 bases for J; bases not matched to a gene: 5. CDR1 and CDR2 (germline): MNHEY, SMNVEV (reference sequence). The CDR3 here is CASSFSRGGHNEQFF. The CDR3 bases are TGTGCCAGCAGTTTTTCGCGGGGGGGGCACAATGAGCAGTTCTTC.

This clonotype was counted ten times or more. This chain uses TRBV4-1 with TRBJ1-1, with D unclear. This CDR3 is built from 14 residues. With 6 bases removed from V and 5 bases from J, the gap between germline ends came to 16 bases. From germline, CDR1 is MGHRA and CDR2 YSYEKL. CDR3 sequence reads: CASSVFGAGTEAFF. The CDR3 DNA reads as TGCGCCAGCAGTGTATTCGGAGCGGGGACTGAAGCTTTCTTT.

This chain uses TRBV5-1 with TRBJ1-1; no clear D gene. CDR3 length: 20 amino acids. Trimming removed 4 bases from V and 11 bases from J, with 39 bases in between. From germline, CDR1 is SGHRS and CDR2 YFSETQ. CDR3 in amino acids: CASSPGRFPQSILLPRQAFF. CDR3 DNA: TGCGCCAGCAGCCCGGGCAGGTTTCCTCAGAGTATATTACTACCCCGTCAGGCTTTCTTT.

V and J are TRBV6-6 and TRBJ2-2; 7 positions agree with TRBD2. CDR1 and CDR2 from the germline V gene are MNHNY and SVGAGI (reference sequence). V lost 7 bases to trimming and J lost 0 bases; unmatched junction nucleotides: 5. The CDR3 loop spans 15 amino acids. The CDR3 DNA sequence: TGTGCCAGCAACCAAGCGGGGCCGAACACCGGGGAGCTGTTTTTT. Protein product: CASNQAGPNTGELFF.

This clonotype has a handful of counts. The rearrangement uses TRBV6-5 and TRBJ1-5, with D tentatively TRBD1 (5 bases). Trimming took 4 bases from V and 1 from J, leaving 5 bases between them. This CDR3 has 13 residues. CDR1 is MNHEY and CDR2 is SVGAGI in the germline V gene. The CDR3 nucleotides are TGTGCCAGCAGTTCAGGGAGCAATCAGCCCCAGCATTTT. Protein product: CASSSGSNQPQHF.

The chain recombines TRBV7-2 with TRBJ1-2; D gene ambiguous. Germline loops: CDR1 SGHTA, CDR2 FQGNSA. V lost 5 bases and J lost 5, with 18 bases in between. The CDR3 is 15 amino acids. As DNA, the CDR3 is TGTGCCAGCAGCCTTGGTCCCAGCTTACAGTATGGCTACACCTTC. Protein sequence: CASSLGPSLQYGYTF. The entire variable domain, with the rest obtained from reference TRBV7-2 and TRBJ1-2, is as follows: GAGVSQSPSNKVTEKGKDVELRCDPISGHTALYWYRQSLGQGLEFLIYFQGNSAPDKSGLPSDRFSAERTGGSVSTLTIQRTQQEDSAVYLCASSLGPSLQYGYTFGSGTRLTVV.

The chain couples TRBV29-1 to TRBJ2-1; 12 bases match TRBD2. This CDR3 has 13 amino acids. The V gene end was trimmed by 4 bases and the J gene end by 8 bases; junction bases not matched to a gene: 3. CDR1 is SQVTM and CDR2 is ANQGSEA in the germline V gene. The CDR3 here is CSVGLAGDHEQFF. The CDR3 nucleotides read TGCAGCGTTGGACTAGCGGGGGACCATGAGCAGTTCTTC.

There are a few counts of this clonotype. V gene TRBV29-1 combines with J gene TRBJ1-1; D is uncertain. Germline loops: CDR1 SQVTM, CDR2 ANQGSEA. There are 14 residues in the CDR3. The germline V and J ends were trimmed by 1 base and 4 bases, with 13 bases remaining between them. CDR3 region: CSVEGAGDGTEAFF. CDR3 nucleotides: TGCAGCGTTGAAGGAGCGGGAGATGGCACTGAAGCTTTCTTT. Full variable domain (outside the CDR3, taken from reference TRBV29-1 and TRBJ1-1): SAVISQKPSRDICQRGTSLTIQCQVDSQVTMMFWYRQQPGQSLTLIATANQGSEATYESGFVIDKFPISRPNLTFSTLTVSNMSPEDSSIYLCSVEGAGDGTEAFFGQGTRLTVV.

This clonotype was observed a handful of times. This chain links TRBV6-5 with TRBJ2-1, with unresolved D. V dropped 5 bases and J dropped 6 bases, with 11 bases sitting between them. The CDR3 covers 13 residues. CDR1 is MNHEY and CDR2 is SVGAGI in the germline V gene. The CDR3 protein is CASSHGGGNEQFF. The CDR3 bases are TGTGCCAGCAGTCACGGCGGCGGCAATGAGCAGTTCTTC.

This clonotype was seen repeatedly, ten times or more. This chain links TRBV7-2 with TRBJ1-1, with unresolved D. Germline V gene data show CDR1 as SGHTA and CDR2 as FQGNSA. Trimming removed 1 base from V and 11 bases from J, with 8 bases in between. The CDR3 extends over 11 amino acids. CDR3 nucleotide sequence: TGTGCCAGCAGCTTAGTCAGCTTGGCTTTCTTT. Its protein is CASSLVSLAFF.

CDR3 sequence: CASNDGGGNEQFF. In DNA, the CDR3 is TGTGCCAGCAACGACGGCGGGGGTAATGAGCAGTTCTTC. This sequence joins TRBV9 and TRBJ2-1, with TRBD2 identical over 7 bases. Trimming at V came to 6 bases and at J to 7 bases, leaving 7 bases not matched to a gene. Germline V CDR1 and CDR2: SGDLS, YYNGEE. This CDR3 region has 13 residues.

The table lists this clonotype with many counts. The CDR3 nucleotides read TGTGCCAGCAGTTTATTAGGTCAGGGAGATGGCTACACCTTC. It specifies CASSLLGQGDGYTF. J is TRBJ1-2 and V is TRBV27; a possible D gene is TRBD1 (5 bases). The CDR3 runs to 14 residues. V gave up 1 base and J gave up 6 bases, with 12 bases separating them. Germline V CDR1 and CDR2: MNHEY, SMNVEV (reference sequence).

This clonotype appeared a few times. The chain uses TRBV4-1 and TRBJ2-2; D may match TRBD1 or TRBD2 (6 bases each). Germline CDR1 is MGHRA and CDR2 is YSYEKL. The CDR3 spans 17 residues. Trimming took off 4 bases at V and 1 base at J, with 16 bases between the two ends. CDR3 bases: TGCGCCAGCAGCCTAACGGTGGGGGGCCTGAACACCGGGGAGCTGTTTTTT. This codes for CASSLTVGGLNTGELFF.

This clonotype was seen only a few times. V and J are TRBV6-5 and TRBJ2-1, with 8 nucleotides matching TRBD2. The V segment lost 8 bases and the J segment 2 bases; nucleotides outside the gene matches: 2. The CDR3 is 13 amino acids. CDR1 is MNHEY and CDR2 is SVGAGI in the germline V gene. The CDR3 DNA sequence: TGTGCCAGCCGCGGGGGGCCCTACAATGAGCAGTTCTTC. Protein: CASRGGPYNEQFF.

This clonotype was observed a few times. The J gene is TRBJ2-1, the V gene TRBV27, with 7 bases that match TRBD1. J was trimmed by 8 bases and V by 5 bases; bases with no gene match: 15. Germline loops: CDR1 MNHEY, CDR2 SMNVEV (reference sequence). There are 16 residues in the CDR3. The CDR3 coding sequence is TGTGCCAGCAGTCAACACCCCGAGGGGGCGGGTGATGAGCAGTTCTTC. Translated: CASSQHPEGAGDEQFF.

This clonotype came up many times. The chain couples TRBV6-4 to TRBJ2-1; TRBD2 matches 10 bases. CDR1 is MRHNA and CDR2 is SNTAGT in the germline V gene. The V gene end was trimmed by 0 bases and the J gene end by 4 bases; junction bases not matched to a gene: 0. The CDR3 has 15 residues. CDR3 sequence reads: CASSDSAGGYNEQFF. DNA for the CDR3: TGTGCCAGCAGTGACTCAGCGGGGGGGTACAATGAGCAGTTCTTC.

V and J are TRBV27 and TRBJ2-7; 10 bases are shared with TRBD1. This CDR3 contains 14 residues. V shed 5 bases, J shed 6 bases, and the junction held 7 bases outside the gene matches. CDR1 MNHEY and CDR2 SMNVEV come from the germline V gene (reference sequence). CDR3 residues: CASSGPGQGCEQYV. As DNA, the CDR3 is TGTGCCAGCAGTGGACCGGGACAGGGGTGCGAGCAGTACGTC.

Note on this clonotype: The junction and the germline gene differ at one end; a read error may be behind it. The chain links TRBV7-2 to TRBJ2-1; no reliable D call. This CDR3 contains 13 residues. Germline V lookup: CDR1 SGHTA, CDR2 FQGNSA. In DNA, the CDR3 is TGTGCCAGCAGCTTAGGGGCCAAGAATGTGAAGATCTTC. Translated, it gives CASSLGAKNVKIF.

The genes are TRBV12-3 or TRBV12-4 and TRBJ1-1; tentatively, D is TRBD1 (6 bases). The germline V and J ends were trimmed by 8 bases and 10 bases, with 17 bases remaining between them. CDR3 size: 12 residues. The CDR3 is CASVAAGARAFF. CDR3 sequence (DNA): TGTGCCAGCGTGGCCGCGGGGGCAAGAGCTTTCTTT.